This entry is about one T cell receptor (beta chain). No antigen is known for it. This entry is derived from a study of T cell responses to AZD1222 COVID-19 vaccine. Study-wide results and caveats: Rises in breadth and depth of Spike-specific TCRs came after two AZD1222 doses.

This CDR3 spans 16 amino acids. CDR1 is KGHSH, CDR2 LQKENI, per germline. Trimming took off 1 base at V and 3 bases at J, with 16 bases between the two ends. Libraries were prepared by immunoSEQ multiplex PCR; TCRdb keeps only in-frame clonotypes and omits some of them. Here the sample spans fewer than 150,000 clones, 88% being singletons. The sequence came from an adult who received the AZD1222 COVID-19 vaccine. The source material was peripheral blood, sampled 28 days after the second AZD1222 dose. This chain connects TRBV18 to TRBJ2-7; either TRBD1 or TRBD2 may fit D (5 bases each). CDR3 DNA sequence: TGTGCCAGCTCACCACTTCCGGGACGGATGAACTACGAGCAGTACTTC. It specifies CASSPLPGRMNYEQYF.